These T cell receptor beta chains were read from a single sample in a study of vaccination effects on CD4 cells after COVID-19. Assay used: immunoSEQ multiplex PCR; TCRdb lists only in-frame clones, some missing. The sample consists of about 38,000 clones, 82% of them appearing once. Their target antigens are unknown. The specimen comprised CD4+ T cells from PBMCs cultured with HCoV-NL63 spike peptides, sampled after COVID-19 vaccination. These receptors were obtained from a human donor who received a COVID-19 vaccine. Some clones in this sample may be carry-over from other donors' samples. The CDR3 runs from the conserved cysteine through the conserved F or W. Each record gives: CDR3 DNA, CDR3 protein, J gene, D gene, clone size, V gene. D genes are given only for firm matches. Only part of the rows carry a size: once, few, many, or a class if the clone is expanded.

TGTGCCACCAGTGAAGGGGGACGTGTCGATACGCAGTATTTT | CATSEGGRVDTQYF | TRBJ2-3 | - | - | TRBV24-1
TGTGCCAGCTCACCGACCGGGACAGGGGGTTATGAGCAGTTCTTC | CASSPTGTGGYEQFF | TRBJ2-1 | TRBD1 | - | TRBV18
TGTGCTAGTGGTTTAGGACAGCTCAATTCACCCCTCCACTTT | CASGLGQLNSPLHF | TRBJ1-6 | - | - | TRBV12-5
TGCAGCGTTGAAGAGCAGGGGACAGGGAAAGACTATGGCTACACCTTC | CSVEEQGTGKDYGYTF | TRBJ1-2 | TRBD1 | once | TRBV29-1
TGTGCCAGCAGCCCGTCGACGGAGAACACTGAAGCTTTCTTT | CASSPSTENTEAFF | TRBJ1-1 | - | - | TRBV7-3
TGTGCCAGTAGTACGGTCCGGGACATAAGTTATCAGCCCCAGCATTTT | CASSTVRDISYQPQHF | TRBJ1-5 | - | - | TRBV19
TGTGCCAGCAGCCAAGGAAGGAACAGGGATGAAAAACTGTTTTTT | CASSQGRNRDEKLFF | TRBJ1-4 | - | - | TRBV3-1/TRBV3-2
TGTGCCAGCAAAAACAGGGGGCTTGGTGAAGCTTTCTTT | CASKNRGLGEAFF | TRBJ1-1 | TRBD1 | - | TRBV12-3/TRBV12-4
TGTGCCAGCAGCTGGGATTTAGGGCTGAACTATGGCTACACCTTC | CASSWDLGLNYGYTF | TRBJ1-2 | - | - | TRBV5-4
TGTGCCAGTAGCACAACCCGGGACACAGATACGCAGTATTTT | CASSTTRDTDTQYF | TRBJ2-3 | - | once | TRBV19